Below, one T cell receptor (beta chain) is given with its context. Its target is not known. The V gene lost 4 bases and the J gene lost 7 bases, with 13 bases spanning the gap. Germline values: CDR1 GTSNPN, CDR2 SVGIG (reference sequence). The CDR3 is made up of 12 amino acids. Isolated RNA was reverse transcribed into cDNA used as the sequencing template. Using immunoSEQ multiplex PCR, the repertoire was profiled, and TCRdb retains in-frame clones only, with some absent. The data contain 150,000 to 200,000 clones, roughly 70% of them seen just once; the ten biggest clones take up roughly 10%. The sample comes from a study of CD8+ T cells in alopecia areata. Study-level findings and limits: TCR sharing across patients was less clear than in mice, possibly HLA-related.

Peripheral blood, together with lesional scalp punch biopsies, was collected from alopecia areata patients. It was from PBMCs that CD4+ and CD8+ T cells were sorted. This TCR derives from a human donor with alopecia areata. The V and J genes are TRBV30 and TRBJ2-5; D possibly uses TRBD1 or TRBD2 (6 bases each). Source: CD8+ T cells sorted from blood, taken at week 0. CDR3 nucleotide sequence: TGTGCCTGGAAAGGGGGGTCGGGGACCCAGTACTTC. Its translation: CAWKGGSGTQYF.